Here is one TCR beta chain with its context. The antigen remains unidentified. The study defined stable Graves' hyperthyroidism as no ophthalmopathy progression within 18 months. This entry comes from a study of T cells in Graves' hyperthyroidism and ophthalmopathy. Findings of the study overall: The blood repertoire included most of the expanded thyroid clonotypes above 0.001.

What was amplified from RNA transcripts were TCR beta CDR3 regions. The HTBI set primed first-round TCR CDR3 RT-PCR. TCRdb analysed the multiplex PCR reads with MiXCR anew, one entry per CDR3 protein. The sample consists of around 400,000 distinct CDR3 sequences, approximately 13% of them appearing once. Sequencing was performed on blood. This clonotype was obtained from a woman aged 18-30 years with Graves' hyperthyroidism.

Here the CDR3 reads CASSLVTISTGDYGYTF. Written as DNA, the CDR3 is TGTGCCAGCAGCTTGGTCACTATATCGACAGGGGATTATGGCTACACCTTC. The chain uses TRBV5-4 and TRBJ1-2; 8 nucleotides agree with TRBD1. CDR1 SGHNT and CDR2 YYREEE come from the germline V gene (reference sequence). The CDR3 covers 17 residues. V trimming: 0 bases; J trimming: 5 bases; junction bases outside the gene matches: 12.